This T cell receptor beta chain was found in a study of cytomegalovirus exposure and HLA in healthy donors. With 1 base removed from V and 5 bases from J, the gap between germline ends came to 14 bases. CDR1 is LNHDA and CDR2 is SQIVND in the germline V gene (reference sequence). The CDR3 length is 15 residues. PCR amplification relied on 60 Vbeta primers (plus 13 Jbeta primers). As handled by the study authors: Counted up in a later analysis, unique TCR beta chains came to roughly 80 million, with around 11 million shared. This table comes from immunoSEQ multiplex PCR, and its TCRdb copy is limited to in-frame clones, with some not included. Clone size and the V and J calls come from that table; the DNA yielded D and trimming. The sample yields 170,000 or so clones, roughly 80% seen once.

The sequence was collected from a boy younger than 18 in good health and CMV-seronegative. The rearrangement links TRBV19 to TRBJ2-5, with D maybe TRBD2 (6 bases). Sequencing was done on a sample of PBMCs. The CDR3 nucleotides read TGTGCCAGTAGTATAGGTTCGGGGGACGGGGAGACCCAGTACTTC. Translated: CASSIGSGDGETQYF.